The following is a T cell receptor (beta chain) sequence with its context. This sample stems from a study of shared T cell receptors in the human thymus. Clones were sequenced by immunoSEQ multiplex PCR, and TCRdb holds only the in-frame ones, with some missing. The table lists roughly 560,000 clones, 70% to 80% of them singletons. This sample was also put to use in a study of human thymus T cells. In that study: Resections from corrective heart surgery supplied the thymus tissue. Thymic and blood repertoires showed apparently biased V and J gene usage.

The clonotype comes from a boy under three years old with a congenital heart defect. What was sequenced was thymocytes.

CDR3 in amino acids: CASSYGLAGVPDTQYF. CDR3 in DNA: TGTGCCAGCAGCTACGGACTAGCGGGAGTTCCAGATACGCAGTATTTT. The chain uses TRBV7-9 and TRBJ2-3, with 13 positions matching TRBD2. Germline V gives CDR1 SEHNR, CDR2 FQNEAQ (reference sequence). CDR3 length: 16 amino acids. The junction had 5 bases not matched to a gene; V was cut back by 4 bases and J by 4 bases.